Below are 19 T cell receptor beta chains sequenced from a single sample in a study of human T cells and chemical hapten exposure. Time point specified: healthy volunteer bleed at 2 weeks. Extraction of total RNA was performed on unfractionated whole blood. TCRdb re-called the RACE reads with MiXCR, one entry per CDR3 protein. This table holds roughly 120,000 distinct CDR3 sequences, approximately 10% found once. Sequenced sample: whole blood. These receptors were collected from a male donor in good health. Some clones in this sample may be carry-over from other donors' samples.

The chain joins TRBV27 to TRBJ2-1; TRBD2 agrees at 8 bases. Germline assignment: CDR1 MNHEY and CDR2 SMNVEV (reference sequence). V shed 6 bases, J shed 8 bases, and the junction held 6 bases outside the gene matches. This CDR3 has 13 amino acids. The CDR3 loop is CASRKREPYEQFF. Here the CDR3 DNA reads TGTGCCAGCAGAAAGCGGGAGCCTTATGAGCAGTTCTTC.

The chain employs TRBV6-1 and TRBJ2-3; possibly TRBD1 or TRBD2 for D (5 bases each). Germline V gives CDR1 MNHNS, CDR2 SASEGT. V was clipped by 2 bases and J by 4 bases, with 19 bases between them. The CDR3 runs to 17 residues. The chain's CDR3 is CASSEWGRTSGPDTQYF. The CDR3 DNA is TGTGCCAGCAGTGAATGGGGACGAACCTCTGGCCCAGATACGCAGTATTTT.

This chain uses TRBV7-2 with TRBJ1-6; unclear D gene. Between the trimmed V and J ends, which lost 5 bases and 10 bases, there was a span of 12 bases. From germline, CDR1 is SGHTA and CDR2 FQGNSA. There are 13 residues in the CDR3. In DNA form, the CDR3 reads TGTGCCAGCAGCCGGCCCCAGGAGTCACCCCTCCACTTT. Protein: CASSRPQESPLHF.

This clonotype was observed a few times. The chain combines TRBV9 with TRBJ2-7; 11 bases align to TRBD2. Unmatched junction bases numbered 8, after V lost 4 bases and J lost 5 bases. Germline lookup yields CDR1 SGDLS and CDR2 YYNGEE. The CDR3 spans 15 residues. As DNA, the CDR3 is TGTGCCAGCAGCCCCGGACTAGCGGGCCGGAACGAGCAGTACTTC. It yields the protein CASSPGLAGRNEQYF.

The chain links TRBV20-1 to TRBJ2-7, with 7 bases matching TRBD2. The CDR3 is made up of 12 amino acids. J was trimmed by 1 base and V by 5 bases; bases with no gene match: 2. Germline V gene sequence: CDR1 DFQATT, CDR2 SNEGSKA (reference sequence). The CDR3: CSAGDYSYEQYF. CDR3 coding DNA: TGCAGTGCTGGGGACTATTCCTACGAGCAGTACTTC.

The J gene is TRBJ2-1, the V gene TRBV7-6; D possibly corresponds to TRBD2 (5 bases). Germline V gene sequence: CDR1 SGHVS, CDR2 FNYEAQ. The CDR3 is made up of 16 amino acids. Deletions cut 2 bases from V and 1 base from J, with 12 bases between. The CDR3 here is CASSLSLASSYNEQFF. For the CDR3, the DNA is TGTGCCAGCAGCTTAAGCTTAGCGTCATCCTACAATGAGCAGTTCTTC.

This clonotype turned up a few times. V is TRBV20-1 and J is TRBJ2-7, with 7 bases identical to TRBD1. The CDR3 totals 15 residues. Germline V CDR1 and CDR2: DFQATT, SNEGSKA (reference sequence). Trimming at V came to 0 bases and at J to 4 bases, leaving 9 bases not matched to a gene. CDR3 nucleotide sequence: TGCAGTGCTAGAGATGCTTCCGGGACAGCATACGAGCAGTACTTC. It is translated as CSARDASGTAYEQYF.

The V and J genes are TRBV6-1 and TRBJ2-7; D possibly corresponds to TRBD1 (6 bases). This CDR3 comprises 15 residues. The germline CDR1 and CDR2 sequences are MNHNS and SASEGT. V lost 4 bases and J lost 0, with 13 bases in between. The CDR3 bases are TGTGCCAGCAGTGTCGACCCGGGACACTCCTACGAGCAGTACTTC. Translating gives CASSVDPGHSYEQYF.

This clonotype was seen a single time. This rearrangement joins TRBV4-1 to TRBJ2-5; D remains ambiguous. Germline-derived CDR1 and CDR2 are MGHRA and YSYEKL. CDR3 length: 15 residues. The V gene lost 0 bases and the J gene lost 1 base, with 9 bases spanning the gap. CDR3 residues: CASSQDQATQETQYF. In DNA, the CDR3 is TGCGCCAGCAGCCAAGATCAGGCTACCCAAGAGACCCAGTACTTC.

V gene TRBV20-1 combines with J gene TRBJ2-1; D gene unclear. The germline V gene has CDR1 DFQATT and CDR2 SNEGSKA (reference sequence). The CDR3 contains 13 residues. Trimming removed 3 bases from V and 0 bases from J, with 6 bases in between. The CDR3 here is CSASGLSYNEQFF. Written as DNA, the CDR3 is TGCAGTGCTAGCGGTCTCTCCTACAATGAGCAGTTCTTC.

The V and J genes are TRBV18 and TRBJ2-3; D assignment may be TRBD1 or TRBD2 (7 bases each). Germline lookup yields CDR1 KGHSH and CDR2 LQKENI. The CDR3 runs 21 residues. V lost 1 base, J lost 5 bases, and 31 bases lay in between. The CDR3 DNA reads TGTGCCAGCTCACCACGTAGCGCAGGTCGACTAGCAGGGGGGCGAGGAGATACGCAGTATTTT. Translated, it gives CASSPRSAGRLAGGRGDTQYF.

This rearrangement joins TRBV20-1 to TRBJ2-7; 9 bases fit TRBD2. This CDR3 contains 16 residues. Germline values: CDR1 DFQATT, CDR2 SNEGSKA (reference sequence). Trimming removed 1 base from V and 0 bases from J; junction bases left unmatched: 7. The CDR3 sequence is CSARGVSSGASYEQYF. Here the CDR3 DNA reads TGCAGTGCTAGAGGCGTTTCTAGCGGGGCCTCCTACGAGCAGTACTTC.

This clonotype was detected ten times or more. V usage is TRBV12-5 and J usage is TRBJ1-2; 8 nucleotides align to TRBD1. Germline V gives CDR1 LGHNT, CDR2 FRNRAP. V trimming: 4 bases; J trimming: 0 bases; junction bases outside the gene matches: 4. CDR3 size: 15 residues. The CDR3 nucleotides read TGTGCTAGTGGTTACGGACAGGGAGCTAACTATGGCTACACCTTC. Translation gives CASGYGQGANYGYTF.

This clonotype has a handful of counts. For the CDR3, the DNA is TGTGCCAGCAGTCCCTTCTCTCGATACTACAATGAGCAGTTCTTC. Its translation: CASSPFSRYYNEQFF. The chain uses TRBV27 and TRBJ2-1; D is unresolved. The germline V and J ends were trimmed by 5 bases and 3 bases, with 14 bases remaining between them. Germline lookup yields CDR1 MNHEY and CDR2 SMNVEV (reference sequence). The CDR3 contains 15 residues.

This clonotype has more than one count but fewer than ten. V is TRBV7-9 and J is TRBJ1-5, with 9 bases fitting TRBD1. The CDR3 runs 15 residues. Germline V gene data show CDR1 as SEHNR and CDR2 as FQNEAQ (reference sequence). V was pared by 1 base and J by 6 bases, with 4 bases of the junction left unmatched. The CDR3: CASSLGTGVSQPQHF. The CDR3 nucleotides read TGTGCCAGCAGCTTAGGGACAGGGGTGAGTCAGCCCCAGCATTTT.

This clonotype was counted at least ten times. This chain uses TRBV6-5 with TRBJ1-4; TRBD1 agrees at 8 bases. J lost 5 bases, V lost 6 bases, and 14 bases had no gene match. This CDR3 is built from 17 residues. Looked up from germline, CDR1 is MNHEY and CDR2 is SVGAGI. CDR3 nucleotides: TGTGCCAGCAGAACCTGGACAGGGCTCTCGGGCAATGAAAAACTGTTTTTT. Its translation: CASRTWTGLSGNEKLFF.

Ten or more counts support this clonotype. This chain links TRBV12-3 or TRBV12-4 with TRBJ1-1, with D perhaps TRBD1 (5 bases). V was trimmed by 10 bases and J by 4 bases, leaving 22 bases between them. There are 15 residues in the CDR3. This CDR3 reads CATERGRAATTEAFF. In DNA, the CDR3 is TGTGCCACCGAGAGGGGACGGGCGGCTACCACTGAAGCTTTCTTT.

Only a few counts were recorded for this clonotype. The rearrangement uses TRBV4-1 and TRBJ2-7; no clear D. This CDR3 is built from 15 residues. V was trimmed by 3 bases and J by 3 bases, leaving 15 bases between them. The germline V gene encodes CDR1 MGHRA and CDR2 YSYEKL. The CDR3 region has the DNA TGCGCCAGCAGCCAGACCCAAGATCTGCTCTACGAGCAGTACTTC. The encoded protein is CASSQTQDLLYEQYF.

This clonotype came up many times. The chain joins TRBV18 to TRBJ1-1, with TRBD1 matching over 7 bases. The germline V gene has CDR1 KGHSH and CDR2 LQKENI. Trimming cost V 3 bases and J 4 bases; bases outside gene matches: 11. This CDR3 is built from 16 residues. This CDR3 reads CASSPSGTERSTEAFF. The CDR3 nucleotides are TGTGCCAGCTCACCCTCCGGGACAGAACGGAGCACTGAAGCTTTCTTT.